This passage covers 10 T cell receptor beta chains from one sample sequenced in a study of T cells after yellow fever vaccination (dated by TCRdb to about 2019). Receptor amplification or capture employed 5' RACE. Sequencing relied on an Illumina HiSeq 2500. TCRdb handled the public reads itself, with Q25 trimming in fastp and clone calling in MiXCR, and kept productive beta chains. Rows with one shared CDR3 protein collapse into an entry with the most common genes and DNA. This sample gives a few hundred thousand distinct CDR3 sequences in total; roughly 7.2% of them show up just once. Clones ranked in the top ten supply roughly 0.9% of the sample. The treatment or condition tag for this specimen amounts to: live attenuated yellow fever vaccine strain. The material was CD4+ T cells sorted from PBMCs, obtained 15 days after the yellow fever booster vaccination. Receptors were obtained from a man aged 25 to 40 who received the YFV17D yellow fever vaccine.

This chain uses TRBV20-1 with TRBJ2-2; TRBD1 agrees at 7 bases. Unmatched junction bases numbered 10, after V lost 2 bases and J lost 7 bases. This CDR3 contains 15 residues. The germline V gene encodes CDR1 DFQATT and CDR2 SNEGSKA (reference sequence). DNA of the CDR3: TGCAGTGCTAGACAACAGGGGTCATGGAGCGGGGAGCTGTTTTTT. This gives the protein CSARQQGSWSGELFF.

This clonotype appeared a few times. Here the CDR3 DNA reads TGTGCCAGCAGTACTGCCAGGGCCAATCAGCCCCAGCATTTT. It codes for CASSTARANQPQHF. The gene calls are TRBV6-2 or TRBV6-3 and TRBJ1-5, with a weak D call TRBD1 (5 bases). The CDR3 runs to 14 residues. Germline V gene data show CDR1 as MNHEY and CDR2 as SVGEGT. Trimming left V 5 bases short and J 3 bases short, with 11 bases between.

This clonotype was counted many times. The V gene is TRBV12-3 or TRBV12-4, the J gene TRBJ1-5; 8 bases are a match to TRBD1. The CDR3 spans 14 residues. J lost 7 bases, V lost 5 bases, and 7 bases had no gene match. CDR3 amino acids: CASSPRQGTQPQHF. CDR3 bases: TGTGCCAGCAGTCCCCGACAGGGGACACAGCCCCAGCATTTT.

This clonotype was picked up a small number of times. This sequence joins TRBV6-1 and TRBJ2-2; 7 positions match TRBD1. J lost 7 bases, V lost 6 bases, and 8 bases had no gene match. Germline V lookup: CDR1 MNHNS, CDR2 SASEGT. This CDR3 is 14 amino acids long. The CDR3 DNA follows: TGTGCCAGCAGACGATCAGGGGGTAGCGGGGAGCTGTTTTTT. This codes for CASRRSGGSGELFF.

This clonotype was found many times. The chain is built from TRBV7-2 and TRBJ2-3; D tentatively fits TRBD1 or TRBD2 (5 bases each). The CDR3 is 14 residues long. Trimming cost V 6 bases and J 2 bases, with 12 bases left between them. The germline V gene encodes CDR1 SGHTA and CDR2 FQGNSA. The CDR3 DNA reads TGTGCCAGCAGTAGGGACGGATTCACAGATACGCAGTATTTT. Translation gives CASSRDGFTDTQYF. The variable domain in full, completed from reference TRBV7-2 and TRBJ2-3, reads GAGVSQSPSNKVTEKGKDVELRCDPISGHTALYWYRQSLGQGLEFLIYFQGNSAPDKSGLPSDRFSAERTGGSVSTLTIQRTQQEDSAVYLCASSRDGFTDTQYFGPGTRLTVL.

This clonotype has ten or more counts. The CDR3 nucleotides are TGTGCCAGCAGCACGGGACAGACAGATACGCAGTATTTT. It specifies CASSTGQTDTQYF. The V call is TRBV9, the J call TRBJ2-3; 7 nucleotides match TRBD1. Losses at the gene ends were 4 bases for V and 3 bases for J; bases not matched to a gene: 2. The CDR3 contains 13 residues. CDR1 and CDR2 (germline): SGDLS, YYNGEE.

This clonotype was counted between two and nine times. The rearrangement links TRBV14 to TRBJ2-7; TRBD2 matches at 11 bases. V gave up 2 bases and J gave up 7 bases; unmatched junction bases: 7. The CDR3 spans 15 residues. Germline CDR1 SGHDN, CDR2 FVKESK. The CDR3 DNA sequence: TGTGCCAGCAGCCAACTACTAGCGGGAGCATCTGAGCAGTACTTC. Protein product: CASSQLLAGASEQYF.

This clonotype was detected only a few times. The CDR3 nucleotides are TGCAGTGCTGGCCGGGTCTACCGGGGGGCCCAGTACTTC. It yields the protein CSAGRVYRGAQYF. The rearrangement joins TRBV20-1 to TRBJ2-5; 7 positions match TRBD2. J gave up 9 bases and V 5 bases, and 12 bases lay outside the gene matches. Germline CDR1 is DFQATT and CDR2 is SNEGSKA (reference sequence). This CDR3 region has 13 residues.

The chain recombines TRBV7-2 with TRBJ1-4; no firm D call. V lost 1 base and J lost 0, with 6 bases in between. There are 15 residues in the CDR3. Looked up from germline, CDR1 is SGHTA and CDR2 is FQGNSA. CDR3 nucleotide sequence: TGTGCCAGCAGCTTAGTTAGCTCAACTAATGAAAAACTGTTTTTT. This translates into CASSLVSSTNEKLFF.

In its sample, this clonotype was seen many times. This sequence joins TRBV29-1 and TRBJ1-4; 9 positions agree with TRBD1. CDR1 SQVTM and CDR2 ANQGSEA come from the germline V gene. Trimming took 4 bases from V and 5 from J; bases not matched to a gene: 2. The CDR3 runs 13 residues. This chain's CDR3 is CSVGTGANEKLFF. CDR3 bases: TGCAGCGTTGGGACAGGGGCGAATGAAAAACTGTTTTTT.